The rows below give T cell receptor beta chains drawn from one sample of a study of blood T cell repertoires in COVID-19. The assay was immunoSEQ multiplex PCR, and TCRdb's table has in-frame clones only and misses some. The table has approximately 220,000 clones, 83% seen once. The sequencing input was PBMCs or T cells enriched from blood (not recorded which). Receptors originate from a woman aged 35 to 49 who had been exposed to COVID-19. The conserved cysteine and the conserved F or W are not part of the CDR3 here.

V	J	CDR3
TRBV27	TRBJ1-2	ASKLRDRGAYGYT
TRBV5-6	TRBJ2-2	ASSLSGGPIGELF
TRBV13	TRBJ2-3	ASSPLRGGTDTQY
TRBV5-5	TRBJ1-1	ASSLGGNTEAF
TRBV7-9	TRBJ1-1	ASSLGAGNTEAF
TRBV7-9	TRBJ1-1	ASSHGRVLGAF
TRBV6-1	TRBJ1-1	ASRGHKGGTEAF
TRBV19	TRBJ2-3	ASSMGRGATDTQY
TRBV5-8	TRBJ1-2	ASSLSRGVYYGYT
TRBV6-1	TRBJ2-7	ASSDTSGEYEQY